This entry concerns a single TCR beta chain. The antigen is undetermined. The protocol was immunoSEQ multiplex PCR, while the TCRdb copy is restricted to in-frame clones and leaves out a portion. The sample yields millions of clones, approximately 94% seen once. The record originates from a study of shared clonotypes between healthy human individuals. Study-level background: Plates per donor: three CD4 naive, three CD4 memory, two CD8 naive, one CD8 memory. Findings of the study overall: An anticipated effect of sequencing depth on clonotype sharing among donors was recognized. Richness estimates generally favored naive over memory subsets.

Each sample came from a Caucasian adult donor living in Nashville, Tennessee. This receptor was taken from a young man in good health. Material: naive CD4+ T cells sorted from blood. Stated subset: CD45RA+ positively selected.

This chain's CDR3 is CASSIDRRERDTEAFF. CDR3 DNA: TGTGCCAGTAGTATAGATAGGAGGGAGAGGGACACTGAAGCTTTCTTT. The chain recombines TRBV19 with TRBJ1-1; no clear D gene. Between the trimmed V and J ends, which lost 0 bases and 3 bases, there was a span of 14 bases. The germline gives CDR1 LNHDA, CDR2 SQIVND (reference sequence). The CDR3 loop spans 16 amino acids.